These 32 T cell receptor beta chains originate from one sample sequenced in a study of spatial heterogeneity in lung cancer. TCRdb analysed the 5' RACE reads with MiXCR anew, one entry per CDR3 protein. The sample yields about 120,000 distinct CDR3 sequences, 9% to 15% seen once. Time point indicated: blood at routine non-recurrence follow-up after resection. Without sorting, whole RNA was sequenced from tumor, nontumor lung or frozen PBMC. The sample in question was PBMCs, obtained at follow-up. These receptors were taken from a male donor with early-stage non-small cell lung cancer.

This clonotype turned up a few times. This chain connects TRBV19 to TRBJ1-5; the D is unclear. The CDR3 loop spans 13 amino acids. The germline gives CDR1 LNHDA, CDR2 SQIVND (reference sequence). V lost 2 bases to trimming and J lost 6 bases, with 8 bases between them. For the CDR3, the DNA is TGTGCCAGTAGTATAAAGGAGGGTCAGCCCCAGCATTTT. This translates into CASSIKEGQPQHF.

The chain has TRBV4-1 and TRBJ1-5; maybe TRBD1 (5 bases). Trimming took off 3 bases at V and 0 bases at J, with 9 bases between the two ends. Per germline, CDR1 MGHRA and CDR2 YSYEKL. CDR3 length: 15 residues. CDR3 DNA: TGCGCCAGCAGCCAGGGGACCACTAGCAATCAGCCCCAGCATTTT. This gives the protein CASSQGTTSNQPQHF.

Only a few counts were recorded for this clonotype. This chain links TRBV28 with TRBJ2-5; 7 nucleotides agree with TRBD2. The V gene end was trimmed by 2 bases and the J gene end by 5 bases; junction bases not matched to a gene: 14. The CDR3 consists of 17 residues. Per the germline V gene, CDR1 is MDHEN and CDR2 is SYDVKM. The CDR3 region is CASSLGLGGVSAETQYF. The CDR3 nucleotides are TGTGCCAGCAGTTTAGGGTTGGGGGGGGTTTCGGCGGAGACCCAGTACTTC.

This clonotype was recorded a few times. J is TRBJ2-7 and V is TRBV10-3; D is perhaps TRBD1 (5 bases). Germline values: CDR1 ENHRY, CDR2 SYGVKD. V dropped 3 bases and J dropped 7 bases, with 16 bases sitting between them. This CDR3 comprises 14 residues. CDR3 coding DNA: TGTGCCATCAGTGAAGGCCAGGGATATCGGGAGCAGTACTTC. Its translation is CAISEGQGYREQYF.

Many counts were recorded for this clonotype. The V call is TRBV7-8, the J call TRBJ2-7; possible D gene TRBD1, 5 bases. The germline gives CDR1 SGHVS, CDR2 FQNEAQ. V lost 3 bases to trimming and J lost 2 bases, with 8 bases between them. This CDR3 has 13 residues. This chain's CDR3 is CASSFRVAYEQYF. CDR3 DNA sequence: TGTGCCAGCAGCTTCAGGGTTGCCTACGAGCAGTACTTC.

In its sample, this clonotype was seen many times. This rearrangement joins TRBV5-1 to TRBJ1-2; TRBD1 is a possible D gene (5 bases). Deletions cut 3 bases from V and 2 bases from J, with 11 bases between. CDR3 length equals 14 residues. Germline CDR1 reads SGHRS; CDR2 reads YFSETQ. CDR3 residues: CASSSGTENYGYTF. CDR3 DNA sequence: TGCGCCAGCAGCTCAGGGACCGAAAACTATGGCTACACCTTC.

The rearrangement joins TRBV11-2 to TRBJ1-2; D remains ambiguous. Trimming cost V 4 bases and J 2 bases, with 11 bases left between them. Per the germline V gene, CDR1 is SGHAT and CDR2 is FQNNGV. The CDR3 runs 14 residues. In DNA, the CDR3 is TGTGCCAGCAGCTCAAGGCGGGGAAACTATGGCTACACCTTC. Translating gives CASSSRRGNYGYTF.

In its sample, this clonotype was seen a few times. The chain has TRBV2 and TRBJ1-1; 7 nucleotides agree with TRBD1. CDR3 length: 14 residues. V gave up 4 bases and J gave up 4 bases; unmatched junction bases: 6. CDR1 and CDR2 (germline): SNHLY, FYNNEI. CDR3: CASSGEGAFTEAFF. The DNA of the CDR3 is TGTGCCAGCAGTGGAGAGGGGGCCTTCACTGAAGCTTTCTTT.

This clonotype was seen only a few times. The chain couples TRBV7-3 to TRBJ2-5, with 7 bases lining up with TRBD1. V was pared by 2 bases and J by 3 bases, with 6 bases of the junction left unmatched. In germline, CDR1 is SGHTA, CDR2 FQGTGA. The length of the CDR3 is 15 residues. DNA of the CDR3: TGTGCCAGCAGCTTATCAAACAGGGGAGAAGAGACCCAGTACTTC. Translation gives CASSLSNRGEETQYF.

This clonotype turned up a few times. This sequence joins TRBV9 and TRBJ1-6; no reliable D call. The CDR3 has 15 amino acids. Trimming took 3 bases from V and 0 from J, leaving 7 bases between them. Germline-derived CDR1 and CDR2 are SGDLS and YYNGEE. This CDR3 is CASSASGSYNSPLHF. In nucleotides, the CDR3 is TGTGCCAGCAGCGCCAGCGGCTCCTATAATTCACCCCTCCACTTT.

This clonotype was picked up a small number of times. The chain uses TRBV20-1 and TRBJ1-5; a weak D match, TRBD1 (6 bases). The germline V gene encodes CDR1 DFQATT and CDR2 SNEGSKA (reference sequence). V was pared by 3 bases and J by 6 bases, with 18 bases between. This CDR3 has 15 amino acids. The CDR3 nucleotides read TGCAGTGCTAGTCAAAACCCCGGGGGCTCTCAGCCCCAGCATTTT. Translating gives CSASQNPGGSQPQHF.

This chain uses TRBV28 with TRBJ2-7; D possibly corresponds to TRBD1 (6 bases). The CDR3 has 16 residues. V was trimmed by 5 bases and J by 6 bases, leaving 23 bases between them. Germline V gene lookup returns CDR1 MDHEN and CDR2 SYDVKM. The CDR3 protein is CASSGTGTNPLGEQYF. For the CDR3, the DNA is TGTGCCAGCAGTGGTACCGGGACAAACCCCCTCGGCGAGCAGTACTTC.

This clonotype was detected a few times. The chain joins TRBV2 to TRBJ1-5, with D uncertain. The CDR3 runs 14 residues. Germline-derived CDR1 and CDR2 are SNHLY and FYNNEI. Trimming left V 4 bases short and J 2 bases short, with 9 bases between. The chain's CDR3 is CASSGKGGNQPQHF. In DNA, the CDR3 is TGTGCCAGCAGTGGGAAGGGAGGCAATCAGCCCCAGCATTTT.

This rearrangement joins TRBV20-1 to TRBJ2-7, with 9 bases identical to TRBD1. This CDR3 spans 13 amino acids. Germline trimming cut 3 bases from V and 3 bases from J; bases unmatched to any gene: 3. Looked up from germline, CDR1 is DFQATT and CDR2 is SNEGSKA (reference sequence). The CDR3 bases are TGCAGTGCTAGCGGGACAGGGAGCTACGAGCAGTACTTC. Its translation is CSASGTGSYEQYF.

This sequence joins TRBV3-1 and TRBJ2-1; 7 nucleotides line up with TRBD2. The CDR3 runs to 15 residues. V trimming: 3 bases; J trimming: 4 bases; junction bases outside the gene matches: 6. Per the germline V gene, CDR1 is LGHDT and CDR2 is YNNKEL (reference sequence). The CDR3 DNA reads TGTGCCAGCAGCCATACTAGCGCGACTTACAATGAGCAGTTCTTC. Its protein is CASSHTSATYNEQFF.

Ten or more counts support this clonotype. The V gene is TRBV11-3, the J gene TRBJ1-6; TRBD1 matches 9 bases. Germline CDR1 SGHNT, CDR2 YENEEA. Trimming cost V 5 bases and J 7 bases; bases outside gene matches: 9. The CDR3 contains 16 residues. The CDR3 nucleotides read TGTGCCAGCAGCCATGGACAGGGGCTTATGAATTCACCCCTCCACTTT. Translation: CASSHGQGLMNSPLHF. The variable domain in full, completed from reference TRBV11-3 and TRBJ1-6, reads EAGVVQSPRYKIIEKKQPVAFWCNPISGHNTLYWYLQNLGQGPELLIRYENEEAVDDSQLPKDRFSAERLKGVDSTLKIQPAELGDSAVYLCASSHGQGLMNSPLHFGNGTRLTVT.

The chain recombines TRBV28 with TRBJ1-1, with a weak D call TRBD1 (6 bases). The CDR3 runs 15 residues. The germline V gene has CDR1 MDHEN and CDR2 SYDVKM. Trimming shortened V by 4 bases and J by 1 base, and 13 bases separated the two germline ends. CDR3 protein: CASSSDRTANTEAFF. As DNA, the CDR3 is TGTGCCAGCAGTTCAGACCGGACAGCGAACACTGAAGCTTTCTTT.

V is TRBV30 and J is TRBJ2-7; the D call may be TRBD1 or TRBD2 (5 bases each). Trimming took off 4 bases at V and 3 bases at J, with 13 bases between the two ends. The germline V gene has CDR1 GTSNPN and CDR2 SVGIG (reference sequence). The CDR3 is made up of 13 amino acids. The DNA for the CDR3 is TGTGCCTGGAAGGGGCTGGGGAGCTACGAGCAGTACTTC. Translated, it gives CAWKGLGSYEQYF.

The gene calls are TRBV6-1 and TRBJ2-3; D unclear. The CDR3 is made up of 13 amino acids. Trimming shortened V by 4 bases and J by 4 bases, and 9 bases separated the two germline ends. CDR1 and CDR2 (germline): MNHNS, SASEGT. The CDR3: CASSVSYADTQYF. The DNA of the CDR3 is TGTGCCAGCAGTGTGTCTTACGCAGATACGCAGTATTTT.

This clonotype turned up a few times. The V gene is TRBV20-1, the J gene TRBJ1-2; no reliable D call. Germline CDR1 is DFQATT and CDR2 is SNEGSKA (reference sequence). CDR3 size: 14 residues. V was shortened by 3 bases and J by 6 bases, with 17 bases between the two germline ends. CDR3: CSARSGRPPNGYTF. DNA of the CDR3: TGCAGTGCTAGGTCGGGGAGACCGCCCAATGGCTACACCTTC.

The V and J genes are TRBV7-2 and TRBJ2-5; a weak D match, TRBD2 (6 bases). V lost 3 bases and J 2 bases, leaving 13 bases between the germline ends. The CDR3 totals 15 residues. Germline lookup yields CDR1 SGHTA and CDR2 FQGNSA. Written as DNA, the CDR3 is TGTGCCAGCAGCTTTCGCGGGGAAACACAAGAGACCCAGTACTTC. Its translation: CASSFRGETQETQYF.

This clonotype was observed at least ten times. The gene calls are TRBV7-2 and TRBJ2-2; maybe TRBD2 (5 bases). Trimming shortened V by 7 bases and J by 2 bases, and 17 bases separated the two germline ends. This CDR3 is built from 16 residues. CDR1 and CDR2 (germline): SGHTA, FQGNSA. In DNA form, the CDR3 reads TGTGCCAGCACTCTCAAGTCTAGCCGTAACACCGGGGAGCTGTTTTTT. Translating it yields CASTLKSSRNTGELFF.

The CDR3 coding sequence is TGTGCCAGCAGCTTAGGGTCGGGTAGCCACGAGACCCAGTACTTC. This codes for CASSLGSGSHETQYF. This chain uses TRBV11-2 with TRBJ2-5, with D unresolved. The CDR3 loop spans 15 amino acids. Germline CDR1 reads SGHAT; CDR2 reads FQNNGV. Between the trimmed V and J ends, which lost 1 base and 5 bases, there was a span of 14 bases.

In this sample, this clonotype turned up many times. The chain carries TRBV5-6 and TRBJ2-3, with unresolved D. The CDR3 runs to 14 residues. The germline V and J ends were trimmed by 2 bases and 0 bases, with 7 bases remaining between them. CDR1 SGHDT and CDR2 YYEEEE come from the germline V gene. The CDR3 sequence is CASSFGPSTDTQYF. CDR3 coding DNA: TGTGCCAGCAGCTTTGGTCCTAGCACAGATACGCAGTATTTT.

The chain couples TRBV7-2 to TRBJ2-7, with 8 bases that match TRBD1. Losses at the gene ends were 5 bases for V and 0 bases for J; bases not matched to a gene: 6. This CDR3 comprises 15 residues. Per the germline V gene, CDR1 is SGHTA and CDR2 is FQGNSA. The CDR3 loop reads CASSGDRRSSYEQYF. DNA of the CDR3: TGTGCCAGCAGCGGGGACAGGCGAAGCTCCTACGAGCAGTACTTC.

This clonotype has more than one count but fewer than ten. The V call is TRBV5-8, the J call TRBJ2-1, with TRBD2 matching over 8 bases. Losses at the gene ends were 6 bases for V and 9 bases for J; bases not matched to a gene: 14. This CDR3 is built from 15 residues. CDR1 SGHTS and CDR2 YDEGEE come from the germline V gene. In nucleotides, the CDR3 is TGTGCCAGCATGCCTGACTACGGGGGGGCCCGTGAGCAGTTCTTC. Translation: CASMPDYGGAREQFF.

This chain connects TRBV12-3 or TRBV12-4 to TRBJ1-2; D gene uncertain. The CDR3 extends over 13 amino acids. V lost 6 bases, J lost 1 base, and 9 bases lay in between. In nucleotides, the CDR3 is TGTGCCAGCAGAGAAGGGAATAACTATGGCTACACCTTC. Translating gives CASREGNNYGYTF.

This clonotype appeared many times. The rearrangement uses TRBV28 and TRBJ1-5; tentative D call: TRBD1 (6 bases). V gave up 10 bases and J gave up 4 bases, with 20 bases separating them. The CDR3 is 15 residues long. Germline CDR1 and CDR2: MDHEN and SYDVKM. The CDR3 is CAITPSGRGNQPQHF. As DNA, the CDR3 is TGTGCCATCACACCCTCAGGCAGGGGTAATCAGCCCCAGCATTTT.

This clonotype was seen many times. The rearrangement uses TRBV19 and TRBJ2-3, with 7 nucleotides matching TRBD1. CDR1 is LNHDA, CDR2 SQIVND, per germline (reference sequence). The V and J ends lost 6 bases and 2 bases, in that order; junction bases with no gene match: 11. This CDR3 contains 16 residues. For the CDR3, the DNA is TGTGCCAGTAGAAATAGAGGGGACAGATCCACAGATACGCAGTATTTT. Its translation is CASRNRGDRSTDTQYF. Using reference TRBV19 and TRBJ2-3 for the parts outside the CDR3, the full variable domain is DGGITQSPKYLFRKEGQNVTLSCEQNLNHDAMYWYRQDPGQGLRLIYYSQIVNDFQKGDIAEGYSVSREKKESFPLTVTSAQKNPTAFYLCASRNRGDRSTDTQYFGPGTRLTVL.

V usage is TRBV30 and J usage is TRBJ2-7; possibly TRBD2 for D (6 bases). The length of the CDR3 is 16 residues. V lost 1 base, J lost 2 bases, and 18 bases lay in between. Germline V gene sequence: CDR1 GTSNPN, CDR2 SVGIG (reference sequence). DNA for the CDR3: TGTGCCTGGAGTGGGCTGAAGGTCGGGGGAGCCTACGAGCAGTACTTC. Its protein is CAWSGLKVGGAYEQYF.

This chain links TRBV9 with TRBJ2-3; a possible D gene is TRBD2 (6 bases). Looked up from germline, CDR1 is SGDLS and CDR2 is YYNGEE. The CDR3 consists of 15 residues. Trimming removed 3 bases at V and 0 bases at J, with 11 bases between. The DNA of the CDR3 is TGTGCCAGCAGCGCAACCGGGACTAGCACAGATACGCAGTATTTT. It codes for CASSATGTSTDTQYF.

V and J are TRBV5-1 and TRBJ1-3; D perhaps matches TRBD1 (6 bases). This CDR3 is 15 amino acids long. V dropped 4 bases and J dropped 1 base, with 12 bases sitting between them. The V gene's germline CDR1 is SGHRS and CDR2 YFSETQ. CDR3 amino acids: CASSTGTWSGNTIYF. DNA for the CDR3: TGCGCCAGCAGCACAGGGACTTGGTCTGGAAACACCATATATTTT.